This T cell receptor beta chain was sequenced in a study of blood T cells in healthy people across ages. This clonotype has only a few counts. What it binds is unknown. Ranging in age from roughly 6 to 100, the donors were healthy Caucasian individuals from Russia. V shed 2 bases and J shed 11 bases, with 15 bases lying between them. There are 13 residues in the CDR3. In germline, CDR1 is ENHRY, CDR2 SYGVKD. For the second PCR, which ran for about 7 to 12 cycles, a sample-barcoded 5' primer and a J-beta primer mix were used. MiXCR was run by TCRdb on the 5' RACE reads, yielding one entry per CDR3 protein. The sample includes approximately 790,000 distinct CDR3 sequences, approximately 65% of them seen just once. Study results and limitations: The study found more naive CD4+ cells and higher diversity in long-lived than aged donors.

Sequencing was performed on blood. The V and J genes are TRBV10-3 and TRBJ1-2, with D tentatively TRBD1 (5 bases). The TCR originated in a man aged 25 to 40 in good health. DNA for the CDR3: TGTGCCATCAGTGAGCACCAGGGCCATCGATACACCTTC. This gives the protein CAISEHQGHRYTF.